This TCR beta chain was recovered during a study of CD8+ T cells in alopecia areata. Study-level results: Scalp sample data also include resident alphabeta T cells from normal skin. Although TCR sharing was seen in mice, sharing across patients was less clear, possibly for HLA-related reasons. Relative to normal scalp, lesional scalp, especially alopecia totalis/universalis, showed higher clonality.

With respect to this clone: The antigen is undetermined.

The CDR3 runs 13 residues. Trimming cost V 2 bases and J 3 bases, with 9 bases left between them. From germline, CDR1 is SGHDT and CDR2 YYEEEE. Starting from PBMCs, sorting isolated CD4+ and CD8+ T cells. Extracted RNA was reverse transcribed, and the resulting cDNA served as sequencing template. TCRdb's copy holds only in-frame clones and misses some; the assay was immunoSEQ multiplex PCR. The data show 100,000 to 120,000 clones, with about 50% seen just once and around 25% held by the top ten. Sequencing was done on a sample of NKG2D-low CD8+ T cells sorted from blood. The clonotype originates from a human donor with alopecia areata. V and J are TRBV5-6 and TRBJ2-7; tentatively, D is TRBD1 (5 bases). CDR3 coding DNA: TGTGCCAGCAGCTTACAGGTCAGCTACGAGCAGTACTTC. Its translation: CASSLQVSYEQYF.